The T cell receptor (beta chain) described here comes from a study of cytomegalovirus exposure and HLA in healthy donors. Findings of the study overall: HLA alleles showed associations with 16,951 TCR beta sequences in a later analysis, at a 0.05 false discovery rate. The study labeled 164 TCR beta chains cytomegalovirus-associated.

The PCR made use of 60 Vbeta and 13 Jbeta primers. Under the authors' procedure: About 12 million of some 80 million unique TCR beta chains were shared, per a later count. Assay used: immunoSEQ multiplex PCR; TCRdb lists only in-frame clones, some missing. D and trimming come from the DNA, and the V and J calls and clone size come from that table. The sample consists of under 130,000 clones, 75% to 85% of them appearing once. A word on this clone: Its antigen is undetermined.

Germline V gene lookup returns CDR1 LNHDA and CDR2 SQIVND (reference sequence). V lost 3 bases to trimming and J lost 1 base; unmatched junction nucleotides: 8. CDR3 length: 16 amino acids. Input material: PBMCs. The chain joins TRBV19 to TRBJ1-2; 7 nucleotides align to TRBD1. This clonotype was obtained from a woman aged 18-29 years in good health and CMV-seropositive. Written as DNA, the CDR3 is TGTGCCAGTAGTATCATGGCAGGGGGGCTTAACTATGGCTACACCTTC. Its protein is CASSIMAGGLNYGYTF. Looking up the rest from reference TRBV19 and TRBJ1-2 gives the full variable domain: DGGITQSPKYLFRKEGQNVTLSCEQNLNHDAMYWYRQDPGQGLRLIYYSQIVNDFQKGDIAEGYSVSREKKESFPLTVTSAQKNPTAFYLCASSIMAGGLNYGYTFGSGTRLTVV.